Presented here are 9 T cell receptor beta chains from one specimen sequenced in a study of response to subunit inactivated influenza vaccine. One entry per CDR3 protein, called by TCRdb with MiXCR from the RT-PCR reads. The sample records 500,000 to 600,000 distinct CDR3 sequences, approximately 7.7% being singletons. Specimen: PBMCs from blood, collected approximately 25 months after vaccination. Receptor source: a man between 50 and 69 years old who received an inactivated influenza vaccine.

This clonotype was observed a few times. CDR3 loop: CSAPRGASYNSPLHF. The CDR3 DNA reads TGCAGTGCCCCCAGGGGCGCCTCCTATAATTCACCCCTCCACTTT. The V call is TRBV20-1, the J call TRBJ1-6, with a weak D call TRBD1 (6 bases). V lost 6 bases to trimming and J lost 0 bases, with 12 bases between them. Germline assignment: CDR1 DFQATT and CDR2 SNEGSKA (reference sequence). The length of the CDR3 is 15 residues.

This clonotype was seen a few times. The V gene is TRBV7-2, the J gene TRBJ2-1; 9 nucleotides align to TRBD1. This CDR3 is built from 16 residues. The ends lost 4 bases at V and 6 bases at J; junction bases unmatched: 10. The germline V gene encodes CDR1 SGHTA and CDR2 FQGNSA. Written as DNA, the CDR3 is TGTGCCAGCAGCTACGGATCGGGACAGGGCGGCAATGAGCAGTTCTTC. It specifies CASSYGSGQGGNEQFF.

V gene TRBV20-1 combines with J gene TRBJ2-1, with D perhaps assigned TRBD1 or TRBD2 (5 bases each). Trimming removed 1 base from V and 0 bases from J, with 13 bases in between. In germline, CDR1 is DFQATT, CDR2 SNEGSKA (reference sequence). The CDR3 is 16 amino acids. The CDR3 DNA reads TGCAGTGCTAGAGCCCCGGGAAGGGGCTCCTACAATGAGCAGTTCTTC. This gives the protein CSARAPGRGSYNEQFF.

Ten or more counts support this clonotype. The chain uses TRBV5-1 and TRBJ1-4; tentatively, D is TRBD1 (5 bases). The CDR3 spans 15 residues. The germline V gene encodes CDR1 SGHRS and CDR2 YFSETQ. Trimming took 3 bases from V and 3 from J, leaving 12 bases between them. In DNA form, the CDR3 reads TGCGCCAGCAGCTCCGGACGGGGGTCTAATGAAAAACTGTTTTTT. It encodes CASSSGRGSNEKLFF.

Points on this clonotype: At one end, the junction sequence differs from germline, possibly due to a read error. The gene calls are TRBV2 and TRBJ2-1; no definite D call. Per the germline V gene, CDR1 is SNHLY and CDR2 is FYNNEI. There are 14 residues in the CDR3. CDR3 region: CAGSDPPQYNEQFF. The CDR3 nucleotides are TGTGCCGGCAGTGATCCCCCTCAATACAATGAGCAGTTCTTC.

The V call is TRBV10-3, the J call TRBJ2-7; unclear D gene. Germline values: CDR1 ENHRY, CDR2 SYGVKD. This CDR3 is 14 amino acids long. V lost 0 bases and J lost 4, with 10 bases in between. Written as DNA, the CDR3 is TGTGCCATCAGTGAGTCGGGTAGCAGGTACGAGCAGTACTTC. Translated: CAISESGSRYEQYF.

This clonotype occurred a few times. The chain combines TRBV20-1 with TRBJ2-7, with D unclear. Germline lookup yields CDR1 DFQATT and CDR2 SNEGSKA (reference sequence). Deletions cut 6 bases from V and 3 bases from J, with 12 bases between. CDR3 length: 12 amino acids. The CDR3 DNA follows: TGCAGTGCCCAGTCCCAGCTCTACGAGCAGTACTTC. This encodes CSAQSQLYEQYF.

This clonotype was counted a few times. CDR3 DNA: TGCGCCAGCAGTCCGGGACAGAAGAATGAAAAACTGTTTTTT. Translated, it gives CASSPGQKNEKLFF. The chain recombines TRBV23-1 with TRBJ1-4; 7 nucleotides match TRBD1. TRBV23-1 has ORF status, its function being uncertain. V lost 4 bases and J lost 5; bases outside the gene matches: 4. The CDR3 is 14 amino acids.

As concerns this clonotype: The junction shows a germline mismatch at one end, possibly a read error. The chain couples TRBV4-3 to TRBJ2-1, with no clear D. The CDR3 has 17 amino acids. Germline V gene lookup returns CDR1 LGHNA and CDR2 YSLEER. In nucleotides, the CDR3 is TGCGCCAGCAGCCAAGATAAATTCGAGGAAGAGTACAAAGAGCAGTTCTTC. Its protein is CASSQDKFEEEYKEQFF.